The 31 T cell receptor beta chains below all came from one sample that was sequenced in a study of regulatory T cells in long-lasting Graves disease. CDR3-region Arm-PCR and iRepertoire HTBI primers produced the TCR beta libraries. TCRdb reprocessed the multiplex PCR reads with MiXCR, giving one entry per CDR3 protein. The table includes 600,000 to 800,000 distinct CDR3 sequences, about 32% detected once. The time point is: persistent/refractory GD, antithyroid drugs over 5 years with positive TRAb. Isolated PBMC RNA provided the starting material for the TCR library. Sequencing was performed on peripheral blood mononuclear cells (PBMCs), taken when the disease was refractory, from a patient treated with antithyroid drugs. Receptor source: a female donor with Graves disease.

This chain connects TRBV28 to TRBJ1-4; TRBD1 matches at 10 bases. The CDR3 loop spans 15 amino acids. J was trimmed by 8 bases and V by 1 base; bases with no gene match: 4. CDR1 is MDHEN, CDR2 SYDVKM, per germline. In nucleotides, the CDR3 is TGTGCCAGCAGTTTATTAGGACAGGGGGAGGAAAAACTGTTTTTT. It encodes CASSLLGQGEEKLFF. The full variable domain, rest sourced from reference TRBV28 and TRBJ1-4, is DVKVTQSSRYLVKRTGEKVFLECVQDMDHENMFWYRQDPGLGLRLIYFSYDVKMKEKGDIPEGYSVSREKKERFSLILESASTNQTSMYLCASSLLGQGEEKLFFGSGTQLSVL.

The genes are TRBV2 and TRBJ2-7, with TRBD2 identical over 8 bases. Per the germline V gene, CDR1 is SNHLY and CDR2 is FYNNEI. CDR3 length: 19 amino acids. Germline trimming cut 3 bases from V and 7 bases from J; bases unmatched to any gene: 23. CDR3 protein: CASSDWAVEVAQREQEQYF. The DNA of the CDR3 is TGTGCCAGCAGTGACTGGGCTGTTGAGGTGGCGCAGCGGGAGCAGGAGCAGTACTTC.

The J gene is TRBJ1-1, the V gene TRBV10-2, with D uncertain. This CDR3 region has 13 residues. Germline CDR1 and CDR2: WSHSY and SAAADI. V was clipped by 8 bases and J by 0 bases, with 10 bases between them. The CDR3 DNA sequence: TGCGCCAGCCACATTAACATGAACACTGAAGCTTTCTTT. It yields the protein CASHINMNTEAFF.

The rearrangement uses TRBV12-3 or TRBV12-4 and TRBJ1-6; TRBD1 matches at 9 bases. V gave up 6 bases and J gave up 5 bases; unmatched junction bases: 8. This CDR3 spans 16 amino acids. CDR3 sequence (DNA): TGTGCCAGCAGCCCGAGGGGACAGGGTAATAATTCACCCCTCCACTTT. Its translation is CASSPRGQGNNSPLHF.

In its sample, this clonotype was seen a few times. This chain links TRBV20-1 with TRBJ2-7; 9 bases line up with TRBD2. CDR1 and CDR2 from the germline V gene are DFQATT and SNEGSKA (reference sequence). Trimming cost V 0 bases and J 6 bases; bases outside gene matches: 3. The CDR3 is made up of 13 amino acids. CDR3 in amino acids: CSARDVAGVEQYF. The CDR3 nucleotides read TGCAGTGCTAGAGACGTAGCGGGAGTCGAGCAGTACTTC.

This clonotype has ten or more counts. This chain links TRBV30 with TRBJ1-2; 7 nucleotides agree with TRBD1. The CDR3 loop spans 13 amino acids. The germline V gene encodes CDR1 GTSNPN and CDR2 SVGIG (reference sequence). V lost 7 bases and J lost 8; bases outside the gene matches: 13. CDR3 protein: CAFRDRAGYGYTF. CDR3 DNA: TGTGCCTTCAGAGACAGGGCCGGTTACGGCTACACCTTC.

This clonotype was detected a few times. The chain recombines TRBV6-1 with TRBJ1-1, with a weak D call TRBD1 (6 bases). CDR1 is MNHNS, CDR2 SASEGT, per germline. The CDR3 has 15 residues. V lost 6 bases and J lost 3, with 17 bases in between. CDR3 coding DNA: TGTGCCAGCAGCACATCGGGGGCGCCGGACACTGAAGCTTTCTTT. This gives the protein CASSTSGAPDTEAFF.

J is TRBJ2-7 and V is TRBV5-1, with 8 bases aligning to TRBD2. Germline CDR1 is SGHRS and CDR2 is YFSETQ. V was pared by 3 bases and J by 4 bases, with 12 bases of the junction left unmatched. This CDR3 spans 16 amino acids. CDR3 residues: CASSWEAGVRGYEQYF. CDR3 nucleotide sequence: TGCGCCAGCAGCTGGGAAGCGGGAGTCCGGGGGTACGAGCAGTACTTC.

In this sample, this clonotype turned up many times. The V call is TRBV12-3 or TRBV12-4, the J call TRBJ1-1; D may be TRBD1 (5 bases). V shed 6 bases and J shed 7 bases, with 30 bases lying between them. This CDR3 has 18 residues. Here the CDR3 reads CASSPASRQSFGPNEAFF. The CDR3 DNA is TGTGCCAGCAGCCCGGCTTCTAGACAGTCTTTCGGGCCCAATGAAGCTTTCTTT.

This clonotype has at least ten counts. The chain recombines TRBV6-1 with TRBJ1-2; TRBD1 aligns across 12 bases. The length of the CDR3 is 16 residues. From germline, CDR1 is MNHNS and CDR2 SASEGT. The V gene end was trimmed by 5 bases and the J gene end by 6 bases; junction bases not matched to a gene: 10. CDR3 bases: TGTGCCAGCAGTAAAACCGGGACAGGGGGCTTTCATGGCTACACCTTC. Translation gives CASSKTGTGGFHGYTF.

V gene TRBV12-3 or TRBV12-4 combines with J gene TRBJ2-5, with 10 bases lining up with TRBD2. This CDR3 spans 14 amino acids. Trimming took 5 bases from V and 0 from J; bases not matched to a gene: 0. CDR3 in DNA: TGTGCCAGCAGTACTAGCGGGGACCAAGAGACCCAGTACTTC. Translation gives CASSTSGDQETQYF.

Written as DNA, the CDR3 is TGTGCCAGCAGCCCAGCGGACAGTCCGGGCTACACCTTC. It specifies CASSPADSPGYTF. The chain links TRBV27 to TRBJ1-2; the D gene is possibly TRBD1 (6 bases). Trimming removed 6 bases at V and 8 bases at J, with 16 bases between. Per germline, CDR1 MNHEY and CDR2 SMNVEV (reference sequence). The CDR3 consists of 13 residues.

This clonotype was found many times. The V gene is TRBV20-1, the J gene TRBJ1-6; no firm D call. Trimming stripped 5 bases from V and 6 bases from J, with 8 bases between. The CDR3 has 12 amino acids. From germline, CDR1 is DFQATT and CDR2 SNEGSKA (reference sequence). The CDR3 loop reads CSALQSNSPLHF. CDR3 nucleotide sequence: TGCAGTGCTTTACAGAGTAATTCACCCCTCCACTTT.

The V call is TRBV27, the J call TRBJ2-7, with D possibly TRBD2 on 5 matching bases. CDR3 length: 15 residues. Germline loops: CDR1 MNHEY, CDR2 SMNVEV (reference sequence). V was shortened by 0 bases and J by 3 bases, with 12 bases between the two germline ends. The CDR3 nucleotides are TGTGCCAGCAGTTTATCGAGCGGACGGGGCTACGAGCAGTACTTC. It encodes CASSLSSGRGYEQYF.

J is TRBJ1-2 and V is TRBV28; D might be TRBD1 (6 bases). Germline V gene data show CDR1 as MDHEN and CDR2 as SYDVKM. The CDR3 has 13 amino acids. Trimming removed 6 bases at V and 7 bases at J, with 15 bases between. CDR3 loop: CASRETGPCGYTF. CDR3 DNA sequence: TGTGCCAGCAGGGAAACAGGGCCCTGTGGCTACACCTTC.

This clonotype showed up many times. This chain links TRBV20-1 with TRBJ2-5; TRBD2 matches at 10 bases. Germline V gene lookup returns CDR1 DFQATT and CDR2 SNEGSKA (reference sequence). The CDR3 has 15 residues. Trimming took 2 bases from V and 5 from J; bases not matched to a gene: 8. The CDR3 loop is CSARTAGGPRETQYF. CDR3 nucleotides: TGCAGTGCTAGAACAGCGGGAGGGCCTCGGGAGACCCAGTACTTC.

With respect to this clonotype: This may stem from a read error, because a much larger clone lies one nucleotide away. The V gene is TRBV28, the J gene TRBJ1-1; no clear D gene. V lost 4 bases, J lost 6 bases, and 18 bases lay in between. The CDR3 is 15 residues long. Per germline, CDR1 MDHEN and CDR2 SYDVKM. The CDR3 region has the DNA TGTGCCAGCAGTTCCCCCGGTAGGGCGTCGTCTGAAGCTTTCTTT. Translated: CASSSPGRASSEAFF.

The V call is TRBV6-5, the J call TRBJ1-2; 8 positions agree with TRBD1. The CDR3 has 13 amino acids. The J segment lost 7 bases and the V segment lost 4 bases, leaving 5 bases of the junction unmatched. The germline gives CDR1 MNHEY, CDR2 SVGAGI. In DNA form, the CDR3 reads TGTGCCAGCAGTTCTACAGGGGGGGCTGGCTACACCTTC. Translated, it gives CASSSTGGAGYTF.

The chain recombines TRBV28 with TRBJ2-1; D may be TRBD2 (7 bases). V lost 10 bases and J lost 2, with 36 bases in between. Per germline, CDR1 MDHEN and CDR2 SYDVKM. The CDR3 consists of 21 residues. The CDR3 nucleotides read TGTGCCACCGCCCATGATGGGAGGGTTTGGACTCCGGACAGACCCTACAATGAGCAGTTCTTC. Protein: CATAHDGRVWTPDRPYNEQFF.

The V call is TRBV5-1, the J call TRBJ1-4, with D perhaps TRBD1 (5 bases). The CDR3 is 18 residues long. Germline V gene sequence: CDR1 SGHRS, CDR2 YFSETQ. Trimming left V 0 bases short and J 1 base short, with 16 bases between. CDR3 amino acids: CASSLGSGRSLTNEKLFF. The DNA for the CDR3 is TGCGCCAGCAGCTTGGGTTCGGGACGGTCCCTAACTAATGAAAAACTGTTTTTT.

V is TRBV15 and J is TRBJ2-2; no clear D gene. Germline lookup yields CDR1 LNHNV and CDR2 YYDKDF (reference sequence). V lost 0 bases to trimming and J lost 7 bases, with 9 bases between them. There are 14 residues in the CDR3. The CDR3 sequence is CATSRDPGNGELFF. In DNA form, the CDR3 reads TGTGCCACCAGCAGAGATCCTGGGAACGGGGAGCTGTTTTTT.

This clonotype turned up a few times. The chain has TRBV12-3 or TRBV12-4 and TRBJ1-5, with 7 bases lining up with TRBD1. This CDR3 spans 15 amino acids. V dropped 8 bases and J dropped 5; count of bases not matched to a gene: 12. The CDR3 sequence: CASSWKGGADQPQHF. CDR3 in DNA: TGTGCCAGCTCTTGGAAAGGGGGCGCCGATCAGCCCCAGCATTTT.

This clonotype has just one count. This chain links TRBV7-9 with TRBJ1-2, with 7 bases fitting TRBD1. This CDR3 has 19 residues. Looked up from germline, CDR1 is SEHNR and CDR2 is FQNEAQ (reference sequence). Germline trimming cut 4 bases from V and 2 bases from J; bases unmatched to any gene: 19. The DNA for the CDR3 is TGTGCCAGCAGCTCCCTCCCCGGACAGGCGCCTCCGCCAAACTATGGCTACACCTTC. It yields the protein CASSSLPGQAPPPNYGYTF.

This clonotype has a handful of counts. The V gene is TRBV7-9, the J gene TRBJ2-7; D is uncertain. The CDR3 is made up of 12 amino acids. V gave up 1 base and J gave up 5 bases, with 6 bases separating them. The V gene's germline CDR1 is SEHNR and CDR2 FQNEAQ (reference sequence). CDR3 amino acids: CASSLETDEQYF. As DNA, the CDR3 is TGTGCCAGCAGCTTAGAAACGGACGAGCAGTACTTC.

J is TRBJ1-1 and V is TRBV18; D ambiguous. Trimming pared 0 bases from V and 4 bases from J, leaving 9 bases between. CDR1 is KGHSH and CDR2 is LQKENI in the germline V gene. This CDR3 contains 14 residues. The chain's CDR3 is CASSPPTLGTEAFF. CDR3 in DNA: TGTGCCAGCTCACCACCGACTTTGGGCACTGAAGCTTTCTTT.

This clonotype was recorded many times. The CDR3 nucleotides are TGTGCCAGCAGAGCCGGGACAAGCAATCAGCCCCAGCATTTT. It codes for CASRAGTSNQPQHF. This rearrangement joins TRBV2 to TRBJ1-5; a possible D gene is TRBD1 (6 bases). CDR3 size: 14 residues. V lost 6 bases to trimming and J lost 1 base, with 10 bases between them. Looked up from germline, CDR1 is SNHLY and CDR2 is FYNNEI.

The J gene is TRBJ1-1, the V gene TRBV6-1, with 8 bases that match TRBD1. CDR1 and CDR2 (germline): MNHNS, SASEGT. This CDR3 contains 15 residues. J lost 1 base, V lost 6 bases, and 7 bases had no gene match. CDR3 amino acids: CASRPPTGENTEAFF. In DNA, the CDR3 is TGTGCCAGCAGACCCCCGACAGGGGAGAACACTGAAGCTTTCTTT.

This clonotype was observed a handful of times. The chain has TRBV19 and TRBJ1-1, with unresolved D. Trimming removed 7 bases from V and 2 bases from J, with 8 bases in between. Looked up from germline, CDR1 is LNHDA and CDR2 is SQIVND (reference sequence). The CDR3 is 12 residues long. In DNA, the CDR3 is TGTGCCAGTATGCAGAGTAACACTGAAGCTTTCTTT. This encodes CASMQSNTEAFF. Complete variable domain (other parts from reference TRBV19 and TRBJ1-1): DGGITQSPKYLFRKEGQNVTLSCEQNLNHDAMYWYRQDPGQGLRLIYYSQIVNDFQKGDIAEGYSVSREKKESFPLTVTSAQKNPTAFYLCASMQSNTEAFFGQGTRLTVV.

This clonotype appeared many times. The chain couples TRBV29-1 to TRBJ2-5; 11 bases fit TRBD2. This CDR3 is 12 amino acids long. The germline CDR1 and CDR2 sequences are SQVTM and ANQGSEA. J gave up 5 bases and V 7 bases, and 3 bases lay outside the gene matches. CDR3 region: CSGLAGGETQYF. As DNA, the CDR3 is TGCAGCGGTTTAGCGGGGGGGGAGACCCAGTACTTC.

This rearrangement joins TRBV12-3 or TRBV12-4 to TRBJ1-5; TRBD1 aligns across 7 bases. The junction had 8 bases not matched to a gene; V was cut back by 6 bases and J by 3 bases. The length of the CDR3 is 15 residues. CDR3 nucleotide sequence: TGTGCCAGCAGCTACCAGGGACAGCTCAATCAGCCCCAGCATTTT. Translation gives CASSYQGQLNQPQHF.

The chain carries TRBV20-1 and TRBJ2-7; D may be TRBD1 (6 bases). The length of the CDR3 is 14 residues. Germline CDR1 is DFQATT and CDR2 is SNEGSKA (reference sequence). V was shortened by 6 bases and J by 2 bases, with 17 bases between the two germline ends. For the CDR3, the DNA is TGCAGTGCCGCAGTTTACAGGGAAGCCTACGAGCAGTACTTC. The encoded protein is CSAAVYREAYEQYF.